This passage covers 3 T cell receptor beta chains from one sample sequenced in a study of T cells in Graves' hyperthyroidism and ophthalmopathy. TCR beta CDR3 regions were amplified from RNA transcripts. HTBI primers were the set used in a first-round RT-PCR of the TCR CDR3. TCRdb re-derived calls from the multiplex PCR reads in MiXCR, one entry per CDR3 protein. This table has hundreds of thousands of distinct CDR3 sequences, under 15% appearing once. Sequencing was carried out using blood. The receptors originated from a woman in her late teens or twenties with Graves' hyperthyroidism.

This clonotype was counted many times. The genes are TRBV25-1 and TRBJ1-1; D gene uncertain. Per the germline V gene, CDR1 is MGHDK and CDR2 is SYGVNS. This CDR3 comprises 13 residues. V lost 7 bases and J 2 bases, leaving 11 bases between the germline ends. The CDR3 DNA is TGTGCCAGCATGCAACGAGCCAACACTGAAGCTTTCTTT. This translates into CASMQRANTEAFF.

This clonotype was seen repeatedly, ten times or more. The chain is built from TRBV3-1 and TRBJ1-1; D remains ambiguous. Germline CDR1 reads LGHDT; CDR2 reads YNNKEL (reference sequence). The CDR3 runs to 12 residues. Trimming shortened V by 1 base and J by 7 bases, and 7 bases separated the two germline ends. Here the CDR3 DNA reads TGTGCCAGCAGCCAAGGACCGCATGAAGCTTTCTTT. It encodes CASSQGPHEAFF.

This clonotype was detected many times. The chain combines TRBV5-8 with TRBJ1-5; TRBD1 is a possible D gene (5 bases). Trimming cost V 4 bases and J 3 bases, with 20 bases left between them. Germline CDR1 is SGHTS and CDR2 is YDEGEE. CDR3 length equals 17 residues. CDR3 region: CASSLEQGAKDNQPQHF. In DNA form, the CDR3 reads TGTGCCAGCAGCCTTGAGCAGGGCGCGAAAGACAATCAGCCCCAGCATTTT.